One and the same sample provided the 21 T cell receptor beta chains below, sequenced in a study of blood T cell repertoires in COVID-19. Generated by immunoSEQ multiplex PCR, the TCRdb table keeps only in-frame clones and is missing some. The sample carries about 250,000 clones, approximately 90% recorded once. Sequenced: peripheral blood. These receptors all stem from a woman younger than 45 with active or convalescent COVID-19.

The chain couples TRBV18 to TRBJ2-7; 11 bases fit TRBD2. This CDR3 is built from 14 residues. CDR1 KGHSH and CDR2 LQKENI come from the germline V gene. Losses at the gene ends were 2 bases for V and 4 bases for J; bases not matched to a gene: 1. For the CDR3, the DNA is TGTGCCAGCTCACCAGGGACTAGCGGATACGAGCAGTACTTC. Residues: CASSPGTSGYEQYF.

The chain is built from TRBV13 and TRBJ2-1; D ambiguous. The CDR3 is 13 amino acids. Trimming cost V 5 bases and J 7 bases, with 12 bases left between them. Germline V gene data show CDR1 as PRHDT and CDR2 as FYEKMQ (reference sequence). The CDR3 region is CASSNYAGNEQFF. DNA of the CDR3: TGTGCCAGCAGCAATTACGCCGGGAATGAGCAGTTCTTC.

CDR3 nucleotide sequence: TGTGCCACCCAGCGTTCAGGGGGAACTGAAGCTTTCTTT. Translated, it gives CATQRSGGTEAFF. This chain uses TRBV19 with TRBJ1-1, with 7 bases that match TRBD1. V shed 10 bases, J shed 5 bases, and the junction held 10 bases outside the gene matches. The CDR3 has 13 amino acids. From germline, CDR1 is LNHDA and CDR2 SQIVND (reference sequence). Looking up the rest from reference TRBV19 and TRBJ1-1 gives the full variable domain: DGGITQSPKYLFRKEGQNVTLSCEQNLNHDAMYWYRQDPGQGLRLIYYSQIVNDFQKGDIAEGYSVSREKKESFPLTVTSAQKNPTAFYLCATQRSGGTEAFFGQGTRLTVV.

V gene TRBV5-1 combines with J gene TRBJ1-2, with 9 bases that match TRBD1. J was trimmed by 6 bases and V by 1 base; bases with no gene match: 4. Germline CDR1 reads SGHRS; CDR2 reads YFSETQ. CDR3 length equals 14 residues. The CDR3 here is CASSLQTGGDGYTF. The DNA of the CDR3 is TGCGCCAGCAGCTTGCAAACAGGGGGCGATGGCTACACCTTC.

This rearrangement joins TRBV2 to TRBJ1-1, with a weak D call TRBD1 (6 bases). The V end lost 3 bases, the J end lost 5 bases, and 7 bases lay between the germline ends. The CDR3 extends over 12 amino acids. CDR1 and CDR2 (germline): SNHLY, FYNNEI. The CDR3 reads CASSEGATEAFF. As DNA, the CDR3 is TGTGCCAGCAGTGAGGGGGCGACTGAAGCTTTCTTT.

The chain recombines TRBV15 with TRBJ1-1; 9 bases line up with TRBD1. CDR1 LNHNV and CDR2 YYDKDF come from the germline V gene (reference sequence). V gave up 3 bases and J gave up 6 bases; unmatched junction bases: 14. The CDR3 length is 17 residues. The CDR3 nucleotides read TGTGCCACCAGCAGGGGACAGGGAGCCCGAAGAACCGCTGAAGCTTTCTTT. It yields the protein CATSRGQGARRTAEAFF.

J is TRBJ2-5 and V is TRBV3-1 (or the pseudogene TRBV3-2), with D possibly being TRBD1 (6 bases). Between the trimmed V and J ends, which lost 4 bases and 1 base, there was a span of 16 bases. The CDR3 is made up of 16 amino acids. CDR1 is LGHDT and CDR2 is YNNKEL in the germline V gene (reference sequence). The CDR3 sequence: CASSRRHRASQETQYF. CDR3 in DNA: TGTGCCAGCAGCCGTCGCCACAGGGCTAGCCAAGAGACCCAGTACTTC.

This chain joins TRBV7-9 and TRBJ1-4, with 11 bases lining up with TRBD1. The V gene's germline CDR1 is SEHNR and CDR2 FQNEAQ (reference sequence). The CDR3 extends over 16 amino acids. V shed 4 bases and J 10 bases; nucleotides not matched to a gene: 11. The CDR3 sequence: CASSSRTGGLGGKLFF. In DNA form, the CDR3 reads TGTGCCAGCAGCTCGCGGACAGGGGGCCTCGGAGGAAAACTGTTTTTT.

The genes are TRBV7-8 and TRBJ2-2; perhaps TRBD1 as D (7 bases). The CDR3 totals 17 residues. V was clipped by 5 bases and J by 6 bases, with 22 bases between them. CDR1 and CDR2 from the germline V gene are SGHVS and FQNEAQ. The CDR3 spells CASSPGGSGVTPGELFF. The CDR3 nucleotides read TGTGCCAGCAGCCCAGGGGGGTCAGGGGTCACCCCCGGGGAGCTGTTTTTT.

This chain links TRBV14 with TRBJ1-2; 9 nucleotides match TRBD1. The CDR3 is made up of 16 amino acids. In germline, CDR1 is SGHDN, CDR2 FVKESK. V was clipped by 1 base and J by 2 bases; unmatched bases: 5. The CDR3 sequence: CASSQVEGQGNYGYTF. Written as DNA, the CDR3 is TGTGCCAGCAGCCAAGTCGAAGGACAGGGGAACTATGGCTACACCTTC.

On this clone itself: Other DNA sequences in the same sample also yield this CDR3. The rearrangement joins TRBV4-3 to TRBJ2-1; 10 bases are a match to TRBD2. The V gene's germline CDR1 is LGHNA and CDR2 YSLEER. The CDR3 has 15 amino acids. V was clipped by 1 base and J by 4 bases; unmatched bases: 1. The CDR3 nucleotides read TGCGCCAGCAGCCAAGGGACTAGCGGTTACAATGAGCAGTTCTTC. Its protein product is CASSQGTSGYNEQFF.

A few counts support this clone. This chain uses TRBV27 with TRBJ2-7; the match to TRBD2 covers 9 bases. CDR3 length equals 15 residues. Germline V CDR1 and CDR2: MNHEY, SMNVEV (reference sequence). The J segment lost 1 base and the V segment lost 6 bases, leaving 7 bases of the junction unmatched. For the CDR3, the DNA is TGTGCCAGCAGCCCAGCGGGGGGAACTTCCTACGAGCAGTACTTC. Translation gives CASSPAGGTSYEQYF.

The V gene is TRBV28, the J gene TRBJ1-1, with D tentatively TRBD1 (6 bases). V was clipped by 3 bases and J by 1 base, with 9 bases between them. CDR1 is MDHEN and CDR2 is SYDVKM in the germline V gene. The CDR3 consists of 14 residues. CDR3 residues: CASSFPDRNTEAFF. CDR3 DNA: TGTGCCAGCAGTTTCCCGGACAGGAACACTGAAGCTTTCTTT.

The chain combines TRBV27 with TRBJ2-5, with TRBD2 matching over 10 bases. The junction had 6 bases not matched to a gene; V was cut back by 4 bases and J by 4 bases. The CDR3 sequence is 15 residues long. CDR1 is MNHEY, CDR2 SMNVEV, per germline (reference sequence). The CDR3 is CASSYLAGVRETQYF. The CDR3 DNA follows: TGTGCCAGCAGTTACCTAGCGGGGGTGCGAGAGACCCAGTACTTC.

In the case of this clone: This specimen includes other DNA sequences encoding the same CDR3. This chain joins TRBV4-3 and TRBJ1-1; D possibly corresponds to TRBD1 (5 bases). This CDR3 has 13 residues. The V end lost 0 bases, the J end lost 5 bases, and 7 bases lay between the germline ends. CDR1 and CDR2 (germline): LGHNA, YSLEER. The CDR3 sequence is CASSQDRGTEAFF. The DNA for the CDR3 is TGCGCCAGCAGCCAAGATCGGGGGACTGAAGCTTTCTTT.

This clone was counted between two and nine times. The V gene is TRBV10-3, the J gene TRBJ2-3, with D unclear. Germline loops: CDR1 ENHRY, CDR2 SYGVKD. Trimming pared 4 bases from V and 6 bases from J, leaving 8 bases between. CDR3 size: 12 residues. The DNA for the CDR3 is TGTGCCATCAGTGGCGAGAGTGATACGCAGTATTTT. It yields the protein CAISGESDTQYF.

This sequence joins TRBV6-4 and TRBJ2-1, with D perhaps TRBD2 (6 bases). V was pared by 0 bases and J by 4 bases, with 10 bases between. Germline CDR1 MRHNA, CDR2 SNTAGT. This CDR3 has 15 residues. CDR3 amino acids: CASSDSGGTYNEQFF. DNA of the CDR3: TGTGCCAGCAGTGACTCGGGGGGAACTTACAATGAGCAGTTCTTC.

This clone was seen more than once but under ten times. This rearrangement joins TRBV7-6 to TRBJ1-3; D not resolved. The CDR3 length is 17 residues. Germline lookup yields CDR1 SGHVS and CDR2 FNYEAQ. Trimming removed 1 base at V and 0 bases at J, with 13 bases between. CDR3 DNA sequence: TGTGCCAGCAGCTTAGAGGCGGCGCTAACCTCTGGAAACACCATATATTTT. Its protein is CASSLEAALTSGNTIYF.

The genes are TRBV5-4 and TRBJ1-3, with 8 bases aligning to TRBD1. CDR3 length: 17 amino acids. Germline V lookup: CDR1 SGHNT, CDR2 YYREEE (reference sequence). V shed 4 bases and J 1 base; nucleotides not matched to a gene: 10. The CDR3 DNA sequence: TGTGCCAGCAGCGTATCACAGGGGGGCTCTTCTGGAAACACCATATATTTT. The encoded protein is CASSVSQGGSSGNTIYF.

The chain has TRBV20-1 and TRBJ1-1; possibly TRBD1 for D (5 bases). V lost 4 bases and J lost 11, with 14 bases in between. The germline CDR1 and CDR2 sequences are DFQATT and SNEGSKA (reference sequence). This CDR3 contains 11 residues. The CDR3 sequence is CSATLGGWAFF. The CDR3 DNA follows: TGCAGTGCTACCCTGGGGGGTTGGGCTTTCTTT.

The rearrangement uses TRBV7-3 and TRBJ2-2, with TRBD1 matching 11 bases. CDR3 length: 18 residues. In germline, CDR1 is SGHTA, CDR2 FQGTGA. Trimming at V came to 4 bases and at J to 1 base, leaving 8 bases not matched to a gene. The CDR3 nucleotides read TGTGCCAGCAGCTCCCAGCGGACAGGGGGCTTGAACACCGGGGAGCTGTTTTTT. Translated, it gives CASSSQRTGGLNTGELFF.